This TCR beta chain was identified in a study of CD4+ T cells in melanoma. This CDR3 has 15 residues. Trimming removed 3 bases from V and 1 base from J, with 12 bases in between. From germline, CDR1 is GTSNPN and CDR2 SVGIG (reference sequence). Profiling relied on immunoSEQ multiplex PCR, and the TCRdb table lists in-frame clones only, not all of them. The sample contains about 50,000 clones, nearly 90% of which appear only once. This TCR was recovered from a human donor with melanoma. Sequences were obtained from peripheral blood. The rearrangement uses TRBV30 and TRBJ2-2, with D possibly being TRBD1 (5 bases). The CDR3: CAWRIWGRNTGELFF. The CDR3 DNA sequence: TGTGCCTGGAGAATCTGGGGCCGGAACACCGGGGAGCTGTTTTTT. Filled out from reference TRBV30 and TRBJ2-2, the complete variable domain reads SQTIHQWPATLVQPVGSPLSLECTVEGTSNPNLYWYRQAAGRGLQLLFYSVGIGQISSEVPQNLSASRPQDRQFILSSKKLLLSDSGFYLCAWRIWGRNTGELFFGEGSRLTVL.